This T cell receptor (beta chain) was sequenced in a study of blood T cell repertoires in COVID-19. Generated by immunoSEQ multiplex PCR, the TCRdb table keeps only in-frame clones and is missing some. The data show 150,000 or so clones, about 80% seen once. The sequence was obtained from a man aged 45 to 65 who had recovered from COVID-19. Material: PBMCs or T cells enriched from blood (not recorded which).

The chain's CDR3 is CASSLNRVWDEQYF. CDR3 DNA: TGTGCCAGCAGCCTTAACAGGGTGTGGGACGAGCAGTACTTC. The V gene is TRBV5-6, the J gene TRBJ2-7, with D tentatively TRBD1 (6 bases). The V end was cut by 4 bases, the J end by 5 bases, with 16 bases between. Germline V CDR1 and CDR2: SGHDT, YYEEEE. The CDR3 runs to 14 residues.